These 17 T cell receptor beta chains originate from one sample sequenced in a study of Tregs in tolerant kidney transplant recipients. Assay used: immunoSEQ multiplex PCR; TCRdb lists only in-frame clones, some missing. The repertoire holds 80,000 to 90,000 clones, with about 92% as singletons. The specimen sequenced was CD8+ T cells from blood. These receptors were taken from a human donor in good health.

The chain links TRBV5-6 to TRBJ2-1, with a weak D call TRBD2 (5 bases). Germline values: CDR1 SGHDT, CDR2 YYEEEE. Trimming pared 0 bases from V and 3 bases from J, leaving 13 bases between. The CDR3 totals 16 residues. The CDR3 loop reads CASSLDEGGVYNEQFF. Here the CDR3 DNA reads TGTGCCAGCAGCTTGGATGAGGGTGGGGTCTACAATGAGCAGTTCTTC.

The chain recombines TRBV21-1 with TRBJ1-5; the table's D call, TRBD1, has no DNA check behind it. TRBV21-1 is reported as a pseudogene. The CDR3 covers 17 residues. The CDR3 sequence: CASTTGRQGRGNQPQHF. DNA of the CDR3: TGTGCCAGCACTACGGGGAGACAGGGTAGGGGAAATCAGCCCCAGCATTTT.

The CDR3 reads CAISEAGGTDTQYF. The CDR3 DNA follows: TGTGCCATCAGTGAGGCAGGGGGAACAGATACGCAGTATTTT. The V and J genes are TRBV10-3 and TRBJ2-3, with TRBD1 matching 7 bases. J gave up 3 bases and V 2 bases, and 2 bases lay outside the gene matches. Germline CDR1 and CDR2: ENHRY and SYGVKD. The CDR3 is 14 amino acids.

The chain combines TRBV10-2 with TRBJ2-7, with unresolved D. Trimming removed 7 bases at V and 7 bases at J, with 14 bases between. CDR1 WSHSY and CDR2 SAAADI come from the germline V gene. The CDR3 loop spans 12 amino acids. DNA of the CDR3: TGCGCCAGCACCTTCGGCCAAGTGGAGCAGTACTTC. It encodes CASTFGQVEQYF.

This clone was observed a single time. The rearrangement joins TRBV10-2 to TRBJ2-7; D is unresolved. Germline V gene lookup returns CDR1 WSHSY and CDR2 SAAADI. This CDR3 has 15 amino acids. The V and J ends lost 0 bases and 0 bases respectively, with 9 bases between them. CDR3 sequence reads: CASSESYFGSYEQYF. As DNA, the CDR3 is TGCGCCAGCAGTGAGTCGTACTTTGGCTCCTACGAGCAGTACTTC.

This chain links TRBV30 with TRBJ2-1; D is unresolved. This CDR3 comprises 13 residues. V was shortened by 3 bases and J by 3 bases, with 9 bases between the two germline ends. Germline CDR1 reads GTSNPN; CDR2 reads SVGIG (reference sequence). In nucleotides, the CDR3 is TGTGCCTGGAGCTCGTGGGACTACAATGAGCAGTTCTTC. Translated, it gives CAWSSWDYNEQFF.

The chain recombines TRBV30 with TRBJ2-1; 7 positions match TRBD2. This CDR3 spans 13 amino acids. Germline-derived CDR1 and CDR2 are GTSNPN and SVGIG (reference sequence). The J segment lost 9 bases and the V segment lost 5 bases, leaving 10 bases of the junction unmatched. This CDR3 is CAWSGRERGEQFF. In DNA form, the CDR3 reads TGTGCCTGGTCGGGGCGGGAGCGAGGTGAGCAGTTCTTC.

The chain recombines TRBV5-1 with TRBJ2-1, with 8 bases identical to TRBD1. J was trimmed by 2 bases and V by 0 bases; bases with no gene match: 10. Germline assignment: CDR1 SGHRS and CDR2 YFSETQ. The CDR3 extends over 18 amino acids. The CDR3 here is CASSLVGHRGVTYNEQFF. For the CDR3, the DNA is TGCGCCAGCAGCTTGGTAGGCCACAGGGGGGTGACCTACAATGAGCAGTTCTTC.

Of note for this clone: Other nucleotide sequences in the sample specify the same CDR3. The rearrangement joins TRBV15 to TRBJ2-3; a weak D match, TRBD2 (6 bases). CDR3 length: 16 residues. CDR1 and CDR2 from the germline V gene are LNHNV and YYDKDF (reference sequence). With 0 bases removed from V and 3 bases from J, the gap between germline ends came to 13 bases. CDR3 DNA: TGTGCCACCAGCAGAGAGGCTAGTGGGGGGACAGATACGCAGTATTTT. Encoded protein: CATSREASGGTDTQYF. Using reference TRBV15 and TRBJ2-3 for the parts outside the CDR3, the full variable domain is DAMVIQNPRYQVTQFGKPVTLSCSQTLNHNVMYWYQQKSSQAPKLLFHYYDKDFNNEADTPDNFQSRRPNTSFCFLDIRSPGLGDTAMYLCATSREASGGTDTQYFGPGTRLTVL.

The rearrangement uses TRBV5-4 and TRBJ1-3; D uncertain. This CDR3 spans 15 amino acids. Germline V gene data show CDR1 as SGHNT and CDR2 as YYREEE (reference sequence). Trimming stripped 3 bases from V and 0 bases from J, with 10 bases between. CDR3 sequence (DNA): TGTGCCAGCAGCTCGAACCCCAGCTCTGGAAACACCATATATTTT. It codes for CASSSNPSSGNTIYF.

This chain uses TRBV9 with TRBJ1-2, with D possibly matching TRBD1 (5 bases). Trimming took 0 bases from V and 4 from J, leaving 13 bases between them. This CDR3 region has 15 residues. Germline V gives CDR1 SGDLS, CDR2 YYNGEE. The CDR3 is CASSVDGTFSYGYTF. DNA of the CDR3: TGTGCCAGCAGCGTAGACGGGACTTTTAGCTATGGCTACACCTTC.

The V gene is TRBV2, the J gene TRBJ2-5; D not certain. The V gene lost 2 bases and the J gene lost 0 bases, with 13 bases spanning the gap. CDR3 length: 16 residues. Germline V gene data show CDR1 as SNHLY and CDR2 as FYNNEI. The CDR3 nucleotides read TGTGCCAGCAGTGAAATTCATGCGTCTTACCAAGAGACCCAGTACTTC. Translated: CASSEIHASYQETQYF.

The chain links TRBV5-1 to TRBJ2-1; 10 positions match TRBD2. V dropped 7 bases and J dropped 5; count of bases not matched to a gene: 9. CDR3 size: 15 residues. The germline V gene has CDR1 SGHRS and CDR2 YFSETQ. This chain's CDR3 is CASYYTSGENNEQFF. The CDR3 nucleotides are TGCGCCAGCTACTACACTAGCGGGGAAAACAATGAGCAGTTCTTC.

V is TRBV5-6 and J is TRBJ2-7, with TRBD1 matching over 8 bases. Trimming at V came to 2 bases and at J to 0 bases, leaving 13 bases not matched to a gene. This CDR3 is 18 amino acids long. CDR1 is SGHDT, CDR2 YYEEEE, per germline. The CDR3 region is CASSFETGQGASSYEQYF. CDR3 DNA: TGTGCCAGCAGCTTCGAGACCGGACAGGGCGCTAGCTCCTACGAGCAGTACTTC.

This chain uses TRBV7-2 with TRBJ2-7; D might be TRBD1 or TRBD2, each matching 5 bases. Between the trimmed V and J ends, which lost 7 bases and 2 bases, there was a span of 15 bases. The CDR3 extends over 14 amino acids. The germline V gene encodes CDR1 SGHTA and CDR2 FQGNSA. The CDR3 region is CASILRDGAYEQYF. CDR3 nucleotide sequence: TGTGCCAGCATCCTCCGGGACGGAGCCTACGAGCAGTACTTC.

V and J are TRBV15 and TRBJ2-5; 9 bases are a match to TRBD1. Germline lookup yields CDR1 LNHNV and CDR2 YYDKDF (reference sequence). Trimming took 2 bases from V and 4 from J; bases not matched to a gene: 8. The length of the CDR3 is 16 residues. Written as DNA, the CDR3 is TGTGCCACCAGCAGATCACCGGGACAGGGAGGAGAGACCCAGTACTTC. It codes for CATSRSPGQGGETQYF. The whole variable domain, filled in from reference TRBV15 and TRBJ2-5, reads DAMVIQNPRYQVTQFGKPVTLSCSQTLNHNVMYWYQQKSSQAPKLLFHYYDKDFNNEADTPDNFQSRRPNTSFCFLDIRSPGLGDTAMYLCATSRSPGQGGETQYFGPGTRLLVL.

The chain joins TRBV9 to TRBJ2-1, with D possibly being TRBD1 or TRBD2 (6 bases each). Germline lookup yields CDR1 SGDLS and CDR2 YYNGEE. Between the trimmed V and J ends, which lost 0 bases and 10 bases, there was a span of 14 bases. The length of the CDR3 is 14 residues. The CDR3 DNA is TGTGCCAGCAGCGTAGTTCCGGGGGCGGACGAGCAGTTCTTC. It translates to CASSVVPGADEQFF.